This T cell receptor beta chain was sequenced for a study of T cell repertoires in cytomegalovirus infection. This clonotype came up a few times. The antigen is unknown. From the reads, TCRdb called clonotypes with MiXCR, one entry per CDR3 protein. The sample has around 360,000 distinct CDR3 sequences, about a third seen once. The clonotype was recovered from a human donor in good health (CMV status not recorded). Some clones in this sample may be carry-over from other donors' samples. The source was cultured PBMCs, collected from culture after CMV antigen stimulation.

CDR3 region: CASSFLAEQETQYF. The CDR3 DNA reads TGTGCCAGCAGTTTCCTAGCGGAACAAGAGACCCAGTACTTC. This chain connects TRBV6-2 or TRBV6-3 to TRBJ2-5; 7 bases align to TRBD2. CDR1 is MNHEY, CDR2 SVGEGT, per germline. The CDR3 has 14 residues. With 4 bases clipped from V and 2 bases from J, the junction kept 4 bases outside the gene matches.